The next 30 T cell receptor beta chains were all read from a single sample in a study of identical twins. TCRdb fed the 5' RACE reads into MiXCR, producing one record per CDR3 protein. Here the sample spans about 1.7 million distinct CDR3 sequences, around 29% being singletons. The sample comprised cord blood. All receptors come from a newborn girl in good health.

The chain carries TRBV2 and TRBJ2-3; TRBD1 aligns across 7 bases. From germline, CDR1 is SNHLY and CDR2 FYNNEI. The CDR3 contains 13 residues. V was pared by 2 bases and J by 6 bases, with 2 bases of the junction left unmatched. Written as DNA, the CDR3 is TGTGCCAGCAGTGAAAGGGGGCTGGATACGCAGTATTTT. As protein: CASSERGLDTQYF.

About this clonotype itself: One base away lies a much larger clone, so this may be a sequencing read error. J is TRBJ2-4 and V is TRBV29-1; D not certain. The closer fit of TRBJ2-5 to the DNA end suggests the J call may be wrong. The V gene's germline CDR1 is SQVTM and CDR2 ANQGSEA. The CDR3 is made up of 14 amino acids. Here the CDR3 DNA reads TGCAGCGCTGAAGATGAGGCTCTCCAAGAGACCCAGTACTTC. It translates to CSAEDEALQETQYF.

Only a few counts were recorded for this clonotype. J is TRBJ2-3 and V is TRBV18; TRBD2 matches 8 bases. With V trimmed by 6 bases and J by 6 bases, 11 bases remained unmatched. This CDR3 has 15 residues. CDR1 KGHSH and CDR2 LQKENI come from the germline V gene. The CDR3 here is CASSRPGTSQDTQYF. The CDR3 DNA sequence: TGTGCCAGCTCCCGACCGGGGACTAGTCAGGATACGCAGTATTTT.

The table lists this clonotype with a few counts. The DNA for the CDR3 is TGTGCCAGCAGTGAAACGAACAGGGGAAATGGCTACACCTTC. Translation: CASSETNRGNGYTF. This rearrangement joins TRBV6-1 to TRBJ1-2; 7 bases align to TRBD1. With 2 bases clipped from V and 6 bases from J, the junction kept 6 bases outside the gene matches. The CDR3 runs to 14 residues. Germline loops: CDR1 MNHNS, CDR2 SASEGT.

J is TRBJ2-5 and V is TRBV13; 9 bases align to TRBD1. Germline trimming cut 4 bases from V and 1 base from J; bases unmatched to any gene: 4. The CDR3 extends over 15 amino acids. Germline loops: CDR1 PRHDT, CDR2 FYEKMQ (reference sequence). For the CDR3, the DNA is TGTGCCAGCAGCTCGGGACAGGGTACCCAAGAGACCCAGTACTTC. Encoded protein: CASSSGQGTQETQYF. The full variable domain, with the rest looked up from reference TRBV13 and TRBJ2-5, is AAGVIQSPRHLIKEKRETATLKCYPIPRHDTVYWYQQGPGQDPQFLISFYEKMQSDKGSIPDRFSAQQFSDYHSELNMSSLELGDSALYFCASSSGQGTQETQYFGPGTRLLVL.

This chain uses TRBV6-1 with TRBJ1-4; TRBD1 matches at 7 bases. The germline V gene encodes CDR1 MNHNS and CDR2 SASEGT. V shed 6 bases and J 8 bases; nucleotides not matched to a gene: 9. The CDR3 has 14 residues. This CDR3 reads CASRDTGAVEKLFF. The CDR3 DNA sequence: TGTGCCAGCAGAGATACAGGGGCGGTCGAAAAACTGTTTTTT.

The rearrangement links TRBV6-2 or TRBV6-3 to TRBJ2-4, with 10 nucleotides matching TRBD1. The end of the DNA fits TRBJ2-7 better, so the J call may be wrong. Germline CDR1 and CDR2: MNHEY and SVGEGT. This CDR3 spans 14 amino acids. CDR3 in amino acids: CASMGTGASYEQYF. CDR3 nucleotides: TGTGCCAGCATGGGGACAGGGGCGTCCTACGAGCAGTACTTC.

There are a few counts of this clonotype. J is TRBJ2-3 and V is TRBV7-9, with 10 positions matching TRBD2. The CDR3 covers 15 residues. The trim removed 8 bases at V and 1 base at J, leaving 6 bases unmatched. CDR1 and CDR2 (germline): SEHNR, FQNEAQ (reference sequence). This chain's CDR3 is CASRGLAMGTDTQYF. In nucleotides, the CDR3 is TGTGCCAGCCGGGGACTAGCGATGGGCACAGATACGCAGTATTTT.

This chain links TRBV27 with TRBJ1-1; D is undetermined. Germline CDR1 MNHEY, CDR2 SMNVEV (reference sequence). V was trimmed by 2 bases and J by 3 bases, leaving 13 bases between them. The CDR3 extends over 15 amino acids. The chain's CDR3 is CASSLGRQRDTEAFF. The DNA for the CDR3 is TGTGCCAGCAGTTTAGGGAGGCAAAGGGACACTGAAGCTTTCTTT.

The chain recombines TRBV5-1 with TRBJ2-7; unclear D gene. The germline gives CDR1 SGHRS, CDR2 YFSETQ. V was shortened by 0 bases and J by 2 bases, with 15 bases between the two germline ends. The CDR3 has 16 residues. CDR3 amino acids: CASSLEFFRPTYEQYF. Here the CDR3 DNA reads TGCGCCAGCAGCTTGGAGTTTTTCCGACCAACCTACGAGCAGTACTTC.

This clonotype was seen a handful of times. The chain uses TRBV9 and TRBJ1-1; 7 nucleotides agree with TRBD1. Germline V CDR1 and CDR2: SGDLS, YYNGEE. V was pared by 0 bases and J by 0 bases, with 2 bases of the junction left unmatched. The CDR3 contains 15 residues. CDR3 sequence reads: CASSVGDRLNTEAFF. In nucleotides, the CDR3 is TGTGCCAGCAGCGTAGGGGACAGACTGAACACTGAAGCTTTCTTT.

The genes are TRBV4-1 and TRBJ1-5; a weak D match, TRBD1 (5 bases). The V end lost 1 base, the J end lost 1 base, and 14 bases lay between the germline ends. Germline loops: CDR1 MGHRA, CDR2 YSYEKL. The CDR3 consists of 17 residues. CDR3 nucleotide sequence: TGCGCCAGCAGCCAAGGGGCGGGGCGGGGAAGCAATCAGCCCCAGCATTTT. This codes for CASSQGAGRGSNQPQHF.

This clonotype was recorded at least ten times. This sequence joins TRBV29-1 and TRBJ1-1, with TRBD1 matching 9 bases. Per germline, CDR1 SQVTM and CDR2 ANQGSEA. There are 14 residues in the CDR3. Germline trimming cut 7 bases from V and 1 base from J; bases unmatched to any gene: 7. As DNA, the CDR3 is TGCAGCGCACACAGGGGGCAGGGGAACACTGAAGCTTTCTTT. Its protein product is CSAHRGQGNTEAFF.

In this sample, this clonotype turned up a few times. This chain links TRBV5-1 with TRBJ2-1, with 7 bases aligning to TRBD2. Germline CDR1 is SGHRS and CDR2 is YFSETQ. V lost 6 bases, J lost 3 bases, and 6 bases stayed unmatched. The CDR3 is made up of 14 amino acids. The CDR3 region has the DNA TGCGCCAGCAATGTGGCTAGCGGCTACAATGAGCAGTTCTTC. Its protein is CASNVASGYNEQFF.

Turning to this clonotype: A read error may account for a junction end that differs from germline. The chain links TRBV5-6 to TRBJ2-3; perhaps TRBD2 as D (5 bases). In germline, CDR1 is SGHDT, CDR2 YYEEEE. The CDR3 is 16 residues long. DNA for the CDR3: TGTGCCAGCAGCTTGGGGCCTAGCAGGCACACGGATACGCAGTCTTTT. This encodes CASSLGPSRHTDTQSF.

This rearrangement joins TRBV4-2 to TRBJ2-1; 9 bases map to TRBD1. The CDR3 is made up of 15 amino acids. Germline lookup yields CDR1 LGHNA and CDR2 YNFKEQ. V gave up 3 bases and J gave up 5 bases; unmatched junction bases: 5. The CDR3 protein is CASSQTGTGHNEQFF. CDR3 DNA sequence: TGTGCCAGCAGCCAGACCGGGACAGGGCACAATGAGCAGTTCTTC.

This clonotype has a single count. This chain connects TRBV28 to TRBJ1-5; 11 nucleotides agree with TRBD1. Germline V gene lookup returns CDR1 MDHEN and CDR2 SYDVKM. After removal of 6 bases from V and 5 bases from J, the junction contained 6 bases not matched to a gene. The CDR3 has 15 amino acids. The CDR3 DNA reads TGTGCCAGCAGGGGGACAGGGGGAGGAGATCAGCCCCAGCATTTT. It translates to CASRGTGGGDQPQHF.

This chain links TRBV20-1 with TRBJ2-3, with D uncertain. Germline V CDR1 and CDR2: DFQATT, SNEGSKA (reference sequence). Trimming shortened V by 7 bases and J by 4 bases, and 12 bases separated the two germline ends. This CDR3 has 12 residues. CDR3 in DNA: TGCAGTGGTTATAGGAGCCCAGATACGCAGTATTTT. Protein sequence: CSGYRSPDTQYF.

J is TRBJ2-2 and V is TRBV7-9; D is possibly TRBD2 (5 bases). V was pared by 5 bases and J by 0 bases, with 10 bases between. This CDR3 has 15 amino acids. Looked up from germline, CDR1 is SEHNR and CDR2 is FQNEAQ (reference sequence). CDR3 sequence (DNA): TGTGCCAGCAGCCACCGGGAAACGAACACCGGGGAGCTGTTTTTT. Its translation: CASSHRETNTGELFF.

This clonotype showed up just a few times. The V gene is TRBV10-3, the J gene TRBJ2-3; D is undetermined. V lost 6 bases to trimming and J lost 6 bases, with 10 bases between them. Germline-derived CDR1 and CDR2 are ENHRY and SYGVKD. This CDR3 region has 12 residues. Here the CDR3 reads CAISLDGDTQYF. In DNA, the CDR3 is TGTGCCATCAGCCTGGACGGGGATACGCAGTATTTT.

The chain couples TRBV5-1 to TRBJ2-5; possible D gene TRBD2, 6 bases. Trimming removed 4 bases from V and 5 bases from J, with 18 bases in between. CDR1 and CDR2 from the germline V gene are SGHRS and YFSETQ. The CDR3 totals 15 residues. The CDR3 coding sequence is TGCGCCAGCAGCCCTGCGGCGGGATTGGGGGAGACCCAGTACTTC. Amino acids: CASSPAAGLGETQYF.

This clonotype was seen at least ten times. The chain couples TRBV10-3 to TRBJ2-1, with a possible D match to TRBD1 (6 bases). The CDR3 runs 12 residues. Germline-derived CDR1 and CDR2 are ENHRY and SYGVKD. V was cut by 6 bases and J by 8 bases, with 11 bases left in between. CDR3 DNA sequence: TGTGCCATCAGCGTAGGGGGTGATGAGCAGTTCTTC. Amino acid sequence: CAISVGGDEQFF.

The chain links TRBV12-3 or TRBV12-4 to TRBJ2-3, with 7 bases aligning to TRBD1. Trimming took 6 bases from V and 0 from J; bases not matched to a gene: 6. This CDR3 is 15 amino acids long. This CDR3 reads CASRARGRSTDTQYF. Written as DNA, the CDR3 is TGTGCCAGCAGGGCAAGGGGGCGTAGCACAGATACGCAGTATTTT.

This clonotype was detected a few times. The CDR3 spells CASSLVRPQTGMGTNEQFF. The DNA of the CDR3 is TGTGCCAGCAGTTTGGTTCGGCCACAGACAGGGATGGGGACCAATGAGCAGTTCTTC. The chain couples TRBV12-3 or TRBV12-4 to TRBJ2-1, with TRBD1 identical over 7 bases. The CDR3 length is 19 residues. V was clipped by 3 bases and J by 6 bases; unmatched bases: 20.

CDR3 sequence: CASSPIMVRELFF. DNA of the CDR3: TGTGCCAGCAGCCCGATTATGGTGCGGGAGCTGTTTTTT. The chain employs TRBV7-2 and TRBJ2-2; D uncertain. The CDR3 contains 13 residues. Trimming stripped 5 bases from V and 9 bases from J, with 13 bases between. From germline, CDR1 is SGHTA and CDR2 FQGNSA.

This clonotype was recorded once. This chain connects TRBV12-3 or TRBV12-4 to TRBJ2-4; 7 bases fit TRBD1. Unmatched junction bases numbered 11, after V lost 5 bases and J lost 13 bases. The CDR3 runs 13 residues. CDR3 protein: CASSLTGSYKQYF. The CDR3 DNA sequence: TGTGCCAGCAGTCTGACAGGGAGCTACAAGCAGTACTTC.

This clonotype was counted between two and nine times. The V and J genes are TRBV20-1 and TRBJ2-6, with no clear D. Deletions cut 6 bases from V and 4 bases from J, with 10 bases between. Germline V gene data show CDR1 as DFQATT and CDR2 as SNEGSKA (reference sequence). This CDR3 is 13 amino acids long. Written as DNA, the CDR3 is TGCAGTGCGGACGGTTGGGGGGCCAACGTCCTGACTTTC. Translating gives CSADGWGANVLTF.

This clonotype appeared a few times. The V gene is TRBV20-1, the J gene TRBJ2-1; 11 bases line up with TRBD2. This CDR3 is built from 19 residues. V lost 2 bases to trimming and J lost 3 bases; unmatched junction nucleotides: 15. From germline, CDR1 is DFQATT and CDR2 SNEGSKA (reference sequence). In nucleotides, the CDR3 is TGCAGTGCTAGAAGGAGAGTAGCGGGAGGGCAGGTCCTCTACAATGAGCAGTTCTTC. The encoded protein is CSARRRVAGGQVLYNEQFF.

V and J are TRBV6-1 and TRBJ1-6; D remains unclear. The CDR3 sequence is 15 residues long. Germline values: CDR1 MNHNS, CDR2 SASEGT. V lost 2 bases and J 6 bases, leaving 11 bases between the germline ends. CDR3 amino acids: CASSELVGFNSPLHF. Written as DNA, the CDR3 is TGTGCCAGCAGTGAATTGGTAGGATTTAATTCACCCCTCCACTTT.

This clonotype was seen a handful of times. The chain couples TRBV3-1 to TRBJ2-1; 8 nucleotides align to TRBD2. Trimming took 2 bases from V and 1 from J; bases not matched to a gene: 7. This CDR3 has 17 residues. In germline, CDR1 is LGHDT, CDR2 YNNKEL (reference sequence). CDR3 nucleotide sequence: TGTGCCAGCAGCCAACCCAGCGGGGGCCCTTCCTACAATGAGCAGTTCTTC. Its protein product is CASSQPSGGPSYNEQFF.